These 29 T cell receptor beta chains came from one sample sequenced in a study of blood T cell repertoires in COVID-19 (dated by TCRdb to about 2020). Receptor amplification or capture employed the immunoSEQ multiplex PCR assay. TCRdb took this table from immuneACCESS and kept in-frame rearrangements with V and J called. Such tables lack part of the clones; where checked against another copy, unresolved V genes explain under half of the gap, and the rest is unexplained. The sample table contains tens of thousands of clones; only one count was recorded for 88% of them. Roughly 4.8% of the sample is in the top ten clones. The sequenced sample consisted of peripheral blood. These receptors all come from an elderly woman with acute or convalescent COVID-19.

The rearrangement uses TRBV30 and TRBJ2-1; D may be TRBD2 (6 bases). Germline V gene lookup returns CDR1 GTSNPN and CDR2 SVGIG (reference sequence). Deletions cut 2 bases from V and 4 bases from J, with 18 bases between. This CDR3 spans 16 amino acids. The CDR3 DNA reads TGTGCCTGGAGTCGTGGACTAAACGCGGGGTACAATGAGCAGTTCTTC. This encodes CAWSRGLNAGYNEQFF.

In DNA form, the CDR3 reads TGTGCCAGCAGCTCAGGGCCGCTTGGGGGGGCCATCCAAGAGACCCAGTACTTC. This translates into CASSSGPLGGAIQETQYF. The chain has TRBV7-2 and TRBJ2-5, with TRBD2 as a possible D gene (7 bases). Germline V lookup: CDR1 SGHTA, CDR2 FQGNSA. The length of the CDR3 is 18 residues. Trimming left V 4 bases short and J 1 base short, with 22 bases between. Drawing the rest from reference TRBV7-2 and TRBJ2-5, the complete variable domain is GAGVSQSPSNKVTEKGKDVELRCDPISGHTALYWYRQSLGQGLEFLIYFQGNSAPDKSGLPSDRFSAERTGGSVSTLTIQRTQQEDSAVYLCASSSGPLGGAIQETQYFGPGTRLLVL.

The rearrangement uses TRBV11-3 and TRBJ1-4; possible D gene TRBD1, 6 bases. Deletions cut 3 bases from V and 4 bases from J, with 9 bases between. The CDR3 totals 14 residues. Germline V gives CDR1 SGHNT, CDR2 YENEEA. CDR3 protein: CASSFDRINEKLFF. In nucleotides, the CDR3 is TGTGCCAGCAGCTTTGACAGGATTAATGAAAAACTGTTTTTT.

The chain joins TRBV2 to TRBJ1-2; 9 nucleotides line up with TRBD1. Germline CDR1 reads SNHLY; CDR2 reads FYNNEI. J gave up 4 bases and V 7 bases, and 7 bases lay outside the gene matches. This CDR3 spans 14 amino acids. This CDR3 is CASNRGQGSYGYTF. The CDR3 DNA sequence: TGTGCCAGCAATCGGGGACAGGGAAGCTATGGCTACACCTTC.

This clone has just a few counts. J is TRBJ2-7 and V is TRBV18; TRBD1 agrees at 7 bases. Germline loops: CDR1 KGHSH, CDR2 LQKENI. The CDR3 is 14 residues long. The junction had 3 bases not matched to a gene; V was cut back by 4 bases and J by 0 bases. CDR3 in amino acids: CASSLGQASYEQYF. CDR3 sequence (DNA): TGTGCCAGCTCACTTGGACAGGCCTCCTACGAGCAGTACTTC.

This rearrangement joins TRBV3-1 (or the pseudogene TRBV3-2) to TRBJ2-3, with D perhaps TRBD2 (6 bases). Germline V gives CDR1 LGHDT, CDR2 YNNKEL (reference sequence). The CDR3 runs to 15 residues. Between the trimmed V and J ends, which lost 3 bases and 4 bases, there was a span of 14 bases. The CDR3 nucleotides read TGTGCCAGCAGCCACCGGGGGTTAGGGGCAGATACGCAGTATTTT. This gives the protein CASSHRGLGADTQYF.

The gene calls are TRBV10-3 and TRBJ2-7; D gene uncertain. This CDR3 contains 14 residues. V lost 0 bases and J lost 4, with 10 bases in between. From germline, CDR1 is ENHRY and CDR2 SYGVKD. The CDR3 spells CAISESLGLYEQYF. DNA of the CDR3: TGTGCCATCAGTGAGTCTCTGGGCTTATACGAGCAGTACTTC.

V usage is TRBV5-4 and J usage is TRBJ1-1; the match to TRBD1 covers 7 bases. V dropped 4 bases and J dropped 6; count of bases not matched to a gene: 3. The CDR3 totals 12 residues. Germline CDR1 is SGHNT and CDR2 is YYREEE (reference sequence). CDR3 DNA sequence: TGTGCCAGCAGCCTAGGACAGGCTGAAGCTTTCTTT. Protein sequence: CASSLGQAEAFF.

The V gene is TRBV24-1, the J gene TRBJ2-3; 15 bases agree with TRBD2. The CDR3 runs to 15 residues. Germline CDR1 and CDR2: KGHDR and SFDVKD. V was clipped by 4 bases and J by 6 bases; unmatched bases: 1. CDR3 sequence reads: CATSEGTSGRDTQYF. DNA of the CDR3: TGTGCCACCAGTGAGGGGACTAGCGGGAGGGATACGCAGTATTTT.

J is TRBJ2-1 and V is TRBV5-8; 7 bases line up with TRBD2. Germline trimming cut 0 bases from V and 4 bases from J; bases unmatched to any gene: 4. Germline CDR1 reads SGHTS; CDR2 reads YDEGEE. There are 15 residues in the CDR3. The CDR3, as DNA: TGTGCCAGCAGCTTGGCCCTAGCGGAATACAATGAGCAGTTCTTC. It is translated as CASSLALAEYNEQFF.

This chain's CDR3 is CAISERGEGSNQPQHF. The CDR3 region has the DNA TGTGCCATCAGTGAGAGGGGGGAGGGAAGCAATCAGCCCCAGCATTTT. The rearrangement joins TRBV10-3 to TRBJ1-5; maybe TRBD1 (6 bases). V lost 2 bases and J lost 1, with 12 bases in between. The germline CDR1 and CDR2 sequences are ENHRY and SYGVKD. The CDR3 has 16 residues.

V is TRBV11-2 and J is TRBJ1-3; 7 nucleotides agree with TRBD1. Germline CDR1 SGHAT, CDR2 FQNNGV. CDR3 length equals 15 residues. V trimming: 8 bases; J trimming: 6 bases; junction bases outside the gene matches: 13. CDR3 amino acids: CASGWDTGAENTIYF. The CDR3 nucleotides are TGTGCCAGCGGATGGGACACAGGGGCGGAAAACACCATATATTTT.

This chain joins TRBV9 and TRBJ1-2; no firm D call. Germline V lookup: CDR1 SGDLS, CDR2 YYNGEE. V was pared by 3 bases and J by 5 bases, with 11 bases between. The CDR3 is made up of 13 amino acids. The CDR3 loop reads CASSGVGGYGYTF. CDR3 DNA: TGTGCCAGCAGCGGCGTGGGAGGATATGGCTACACCTTC.

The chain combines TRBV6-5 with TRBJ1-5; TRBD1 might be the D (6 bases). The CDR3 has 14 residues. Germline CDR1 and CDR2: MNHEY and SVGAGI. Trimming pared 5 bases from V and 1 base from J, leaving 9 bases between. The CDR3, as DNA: TGTGCCAGCAGTCCCAGGGGAAGCAATCAGCCCCAGCATTTT. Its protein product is CASSPRGSNQPQHF.

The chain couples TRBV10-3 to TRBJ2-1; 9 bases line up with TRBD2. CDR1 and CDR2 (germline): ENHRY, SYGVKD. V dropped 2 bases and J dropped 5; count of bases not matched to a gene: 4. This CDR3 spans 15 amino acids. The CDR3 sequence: CAISEGLARDNEQFF. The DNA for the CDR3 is TGTGCCATCAGTGAGGGACTAGCGAGGGACAATGAGCAGTTCTTC.

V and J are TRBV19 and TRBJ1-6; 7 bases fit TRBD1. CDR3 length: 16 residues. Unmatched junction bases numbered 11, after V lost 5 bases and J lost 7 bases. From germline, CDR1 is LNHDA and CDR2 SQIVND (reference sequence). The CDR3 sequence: CASSGVPGQQNSPLHF. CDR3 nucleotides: TGTGCCAGTAGTGGCGTTCCGGGACAGCAAAATTCACCCCTCCACTTT.

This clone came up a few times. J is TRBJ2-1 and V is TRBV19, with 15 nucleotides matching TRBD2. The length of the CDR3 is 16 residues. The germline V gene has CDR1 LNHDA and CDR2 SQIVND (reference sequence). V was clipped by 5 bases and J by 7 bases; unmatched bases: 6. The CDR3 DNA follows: TGTGCCAGTAGTCTTAGGGGGACTAGCGGGAGGAATGAGCAGTTCTTC. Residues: CASSLRGTSGRNEQFF. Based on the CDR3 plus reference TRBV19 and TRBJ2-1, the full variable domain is DGGITQSPKYLFRKEGQNVTLSCEQNLNHDAMYWYRQDPGQGLRLIYYSQIVNDFQKGDIAEGYSVSREKKESFPLTVTSAQKNPTAFYLCASSLRGTSGRNEQFFGPGTRLTVL.

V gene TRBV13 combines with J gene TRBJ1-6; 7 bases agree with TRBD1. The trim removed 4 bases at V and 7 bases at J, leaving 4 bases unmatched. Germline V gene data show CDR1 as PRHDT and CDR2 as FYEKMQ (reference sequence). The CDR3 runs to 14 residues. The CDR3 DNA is TGTGCCAGCAGCTCCACAGGGGAAAATTCACCCCTCCACTTT. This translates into CASSSTGENSPLHF.

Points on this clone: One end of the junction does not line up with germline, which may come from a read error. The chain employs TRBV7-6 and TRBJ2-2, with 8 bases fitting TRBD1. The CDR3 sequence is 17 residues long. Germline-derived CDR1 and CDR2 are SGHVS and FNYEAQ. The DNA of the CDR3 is TGTGCCAGCAGCCTAGCCGAAACAGGGGGATCAGCCGGGGAGCTGTTTTTT. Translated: CASSLAETGGSAGELFF.

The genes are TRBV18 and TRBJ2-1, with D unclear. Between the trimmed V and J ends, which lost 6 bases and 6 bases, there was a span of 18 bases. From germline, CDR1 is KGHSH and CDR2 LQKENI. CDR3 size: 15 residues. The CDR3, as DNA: TGTGCCAGCTCCCCCCAACCGATCCAACTCAATGAGCAGTTCTTC. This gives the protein CASSPQPIQLNEQFF.

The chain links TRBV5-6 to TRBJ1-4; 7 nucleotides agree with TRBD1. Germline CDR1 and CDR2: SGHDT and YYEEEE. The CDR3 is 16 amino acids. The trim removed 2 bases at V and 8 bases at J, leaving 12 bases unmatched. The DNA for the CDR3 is TGTGCCAGCAGCTTATATTCTGACAGGGTGGAGGAAAAACTGTTTTTT. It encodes CASSLYSDRVEEKLFF.

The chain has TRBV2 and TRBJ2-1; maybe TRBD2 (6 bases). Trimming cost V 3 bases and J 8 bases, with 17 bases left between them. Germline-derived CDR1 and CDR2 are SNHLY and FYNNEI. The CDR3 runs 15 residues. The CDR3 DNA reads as TGTGCCAGCAGTGAGCTCTTGCGGGGCAAGGATGAGCAGTTCTTC. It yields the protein CASSELLRGKDEQFF. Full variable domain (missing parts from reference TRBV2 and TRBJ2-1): EPEVTQTPSHQVTQMGQEVILRCVPISNHLYFYWYRQILGQKVEFLVSFYNNEISEKSEIFDDQFSVERPDGSNFTLKIRSTKLEDSAMYFCASSELLRGKDEQFFGPGTRLTVL.

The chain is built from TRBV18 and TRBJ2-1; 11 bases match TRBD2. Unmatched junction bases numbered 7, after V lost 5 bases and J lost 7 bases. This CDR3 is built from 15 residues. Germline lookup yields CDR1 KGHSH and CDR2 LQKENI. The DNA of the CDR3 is TGTGCCAGCTCATCGACTAGCGGGAAGGGGAATGAGCAGTTCTTC. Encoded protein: CASSSTSGKGNEQFF.

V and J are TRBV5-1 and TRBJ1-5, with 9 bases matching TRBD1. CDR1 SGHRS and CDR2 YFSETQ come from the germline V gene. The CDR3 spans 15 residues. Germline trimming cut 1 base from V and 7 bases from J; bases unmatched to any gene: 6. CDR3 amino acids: CASSLSGQGWQPQHF. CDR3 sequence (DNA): TGCGCCAGCAGCTTGTCGGGACAGGGCTGGCAGCCCCAGCATTTT.

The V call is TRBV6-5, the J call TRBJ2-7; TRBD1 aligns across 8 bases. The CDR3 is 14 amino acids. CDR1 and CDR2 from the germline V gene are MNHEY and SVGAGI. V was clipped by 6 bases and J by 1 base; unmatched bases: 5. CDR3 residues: CASSTGQVSYEQYF. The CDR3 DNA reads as TGTGCCAGCAGCACGGGACAGGTATCCTACGAGCAGTACTTC.

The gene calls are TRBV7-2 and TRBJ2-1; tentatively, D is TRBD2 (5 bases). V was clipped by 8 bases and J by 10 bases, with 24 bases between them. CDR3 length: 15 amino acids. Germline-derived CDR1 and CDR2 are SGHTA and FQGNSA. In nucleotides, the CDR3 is TGTGCCAGCGGCTCGGAGACTACCCCGTCTAGGGAGCAGTTCTTC. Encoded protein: CASGSETTPSREQFF.

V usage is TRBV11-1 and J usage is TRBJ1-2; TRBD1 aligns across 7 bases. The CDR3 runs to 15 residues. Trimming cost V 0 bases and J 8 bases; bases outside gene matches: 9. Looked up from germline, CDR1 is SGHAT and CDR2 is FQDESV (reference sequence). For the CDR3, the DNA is TGTGCCAGCAGCTTAGCGGGGACAGAAGGGAGAGGCTACACCTTC. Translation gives CASSLAGTEGRGYTF.

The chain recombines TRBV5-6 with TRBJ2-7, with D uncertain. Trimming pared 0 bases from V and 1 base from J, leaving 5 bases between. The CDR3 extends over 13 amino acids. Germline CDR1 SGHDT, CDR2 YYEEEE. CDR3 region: CASSLGVSYEQYF. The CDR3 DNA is TGTGCCAGCAGCTTGGGTGTATCCTACGAGCAGTACTTC.

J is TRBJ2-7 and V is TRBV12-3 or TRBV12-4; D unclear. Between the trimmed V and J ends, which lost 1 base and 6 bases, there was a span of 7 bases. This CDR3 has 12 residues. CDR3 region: CASSLGRFEQYF. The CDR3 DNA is TGTGCCAGCAGTTTAGGCAGGTTCGAGCAGTACTTC.